This passage covers 8 T cell receptor beta chains from one sample sequenced in a study of OX40 agonist ivuxolimab in advanced cancers. The library relied on the immunoSEQ multiplex PCR assay. The clones in this table, taken by TCRdb from immuneACCESS, are in-frame only. Not every clone is retained; where verified, under half of the shortfall comes from an unresolved V gene, and the cause of the rest is unknown. The sample table records 50,000 to 70,000 clones; approximately 93% of these occur just once. The ten largest clones take up around 18% of the sample. The source was CD4+ or CD8+ T cells sorted from blood, collected in a trial of the OX40 agonist ivuxolimab. Receptors were obtained from an adult with an advanced solid tumor such as melanoma, head and neck, liver or kidney cancer.

V gene TRBV28 combines with J gene TRBJ2-2, with TRBD1 identical over 10 bases. The CDR3 contains 15 residues. Germline V CDR1 and CDR2: MDHEN, SYDVKM. The ends lost 2 bases at V and 5 bases at J; junction bases unmatched: 2. The CDR3 nucleotides read TGTGCCAGCAGTTTAGGACAGGGGGAGACCGGGGAGCTGTTTTTT. Amino acids: CASSLGQGETGELFF.

V and J are TRBV4-1 and TRBJ2-1; D ambiguous. The V gene lost 1 base and the J gene lost 4 bases, with 8 bases spanning the gap. The CDR3 runs 14 residues. Germline-derived CDR1 and CDR2 are MGHRA and YSYEKL. In DNA, the CDR3 is TGCGCCAGCAGCCAAGGCGGCGGTTACAATGAGCAGTTCTTC. As protein: CASSQGGGYNEQFF.

The chain has TRBV6-5 and TRBJ1-1, with 8 bases lining up with TRBD1. V was pared by 0 bases and J by 5 bases, with 8 bases of the junction left unmatched. There are 16 residues in the CDR3. Germline CDR1 is MNHEY and CDR2 is SVGAGI. CDR3 in amino acids: CASSYSTGQVSTEAFF. DNA of the CDR3: TGTGCCAGCAGTTACTCGACGGGACAGGTCTCTACTGAAGCTTTCTTT.

The chain has TRBV5-4 and TRBJ2-3; D is ambiguous. The CDR3 consists of 16 residues. Germline values: CDR1 SGHNT, CDR2 YYREEE (reference sequence). The V gene lost 2 bases and the J gene lost 2 bases, with 15 bases spanning the gap. CDR3 sequence: CASSFYYMTHTDTQYF. The CDR3 bases are TGTGCCAGCAGCTTTTACTATATGACCCACACAGATACGCAGTATTTT.

J is TRBJ2-7 and V is TRBV4-1; 8 nucleotides match TRBD1. Germline V gives CDR1 MGHRA, CDR2 YSYEKL. CDR3 size: 15 residues. Trimming took 5 bases from V and 2 from J; bases not matched to a gene: 8. CDR3 in amino acids: CASSSPTGDPYEQYF. DNA of the CDR3: TGCGCCAGCAGCTCCCCGACAGGGGACCCCTACGAGCAGTACTTC.

CDR3 in amino acids: CASSKMGQGNEKLFF. The CDR3 coding sequence is TGTGCCAGTAGTAAGATGGGACAGGGCAATGAAAAACTGTTTTTT. J is TRBJ1-4 and V is TRBV19, with TRBD1 identical over 9 bases. Germline trimming cut 4 bases from V and 5 bases from J; bases unmatched to any gene: 5. The germline V gene encodes CDR1 LNHDA and CDR2 SQIVND (reference sequence). This CDR3 has 15 amino acids.

The chain recombines TRBV28 with TRBJ2-5; TRBD2 might be the D (5 bases). Trimming removed 6 bases from V and 7 bases from J, with 27 bases in between. Germline loops: CDR1 MDHEN, CDR2 SYDVKM. CDR3 length: 17 residues. This chain's CDR3 is CASRPSFGIRKAGTQYF. The CDR3 DNA follows: TGTGCCAGCAGACCGTCATTCGGGATTAGAAAGGCGGGGACCCAGTACTTC.

V gene TRBV9 combines with J gene TRBJ1-4; 7 bases align to TRBD1. Trimming cost V 4 bases and J 5 bases; bases outside gene matches: 5. The length of the CDR3 is 14 residues. The germline CDR1 and CDR2 sequences are SGDLS and YYNGEE. The CDR3 DNA reads as TGTGCCAGCAGCAACGGGACAGTCAATGAAAAACTGTTTTTT. Translation gives CASSNGTVNEKLFF.